A single sample is the source of the 14 T cell receptor beta chains below, sequenced in a study of T cells expressing NK-cell markers. TCRdb re-called the 5' RACE reads and gives one entry per CDR3 protein, without DNA. The sample table sets out some 340,000 distinct CDR3 sequences. The specimen was blood T cells: a sorted CD56 or NKG2C T cell subset, CD4+ or CD8+ T cells, or bulk PBMC T cells (not recorded which). These TCRs come from a man aged 18-70 years in good health.

The chain employs TRBV18 and TRBJ2-2. Germline V gene lookup returns CDR1 KGHSH and CDR2 LQKENI. The CDR3 has 16 amino acids. The CDR3 loop is CASSPLVSGNTGELFF.

This chain uses TRBV18 with TRBJ2-5. CDR3 size: 14 residues. Germline V lookup: CDR1 KGHSH, CDR2 LQKENI. This chain's CDR3 is CASSPRSEGETQYF.

The CDR3 loop reads CASSHREPSTEAFF. The chain combines TRBV19 with TRBJ1-1. The CDR3 is 14 amino acids. Germline CDR1 is LNHDA and CDR2 is SQIVND (reference sequence).

The rearrangement uses TRBV27 and TRBJ2-7; checking the TCRdb D call of TRBD2 is not possible without DNA. The germline CDR1 and CDR2 sequences are MNHEY and SMNVEV (reference sequence). CDR3 size: 22 residues. Here the CDR3 reads CASSSSYRPERLAGATSYEQYF.

The rearrangement uses TRBV5-1 and TRBJ1-2. CDR3 length: 16 residues. Germline V lookup: CDR1 SGHRS, CDR2 YFSETQ. The CDR3 loop is CASSRTDPTTGYGYTF.

This chain uses TRBV12-3 or TRBV12-4 with TRBJ1-4; TCRdb gives TRBD1 as the D gene, but with no DNA this cannot be confirmed. This CDR3 is 15 amino acids long. The CDR3 is CASGDRGLTNEKLFF.

The CDR3 region is CASSYSGFYSGANVLTF. The chain has TRBV6-5 and TRBJ2-6. CDR1 is MNHEY, CDR2 SVGAGI, per germline. The CDR3 is 17 amino acids.

This chain connects TRBV14 to TRBJ2-1. Germline lookup yields CDR1 SGHDN and CDR2 FVKESK. The CDR3 has 15 amino acids. This CDR3 is CASSPMAGSYNEQFF.

The CDR3 loop reads CASSLGTAFNEKLFF. The rearrangement links TRBV12-3 or TRBV12-4 to TRBJ1-4; the TCRdb call, TRBD1, lacks DNA for checking. The CDR3 covers 15 residues.

The V and J genes are TRBV12-3 or TRBV12-4 and TRBJ1-6; TCRdb reports TRBD1, a call that lacks DNA to check it against. CDR3 length: 15 amino acids. The CDR3 loop reads CASSDHQGSNSPLHF.

This sequence joins TRBV6-5 and TRBJ2-1; the TCRdb D gene call, TRBD2, has no DNA to confirm it. This CDR3 contains 18 residues. Germline loops: CDR1 MNHEY, CDR2 SVGAGI. The CDR3 spells CASSYKWQGVGEANEQFF.

The V and J genes are TRBV12-3 or TRBV12-4 and TRBJ2-3; as DNA is missing, the TRBD2 call by TCRdb cannot be tested. CDR3 length: 14 residues. CDR3 sequence reads: CASSDGLALNTQYF.

The V call is TRBV27, the J call TRBJ2-7; TCRdb picks TRBD1, but there is no DNA to check that call. There are 15 residues in the CDR3. CDR1 is MNHEY, CDR2 SMNVEV, per germline (reference sequence). The CDR3 loop is CASTRRFQDSYEQYF.

The V and J genes are TRBV2 and TRBJ2-3; TCRdb returns TRBD2, unconfirmable since there is no DNA. This CDR3 is built from 16 residues. CDR1 and CDR2 (germline): SNHLY, FYNNEI. The CDR3 loop reads CASSHRAGRGTDTQYF.